This is a list of T cell receptor beta chains from one sample in a study of response to subunit inactivated influenza vaccine. Via MiXCR, TCRdb re-called the RT-PCR reads, giving one row per CDR3 protein. The sample comprises 540,000 or so distinct CDR3 sequences, over 10% of which are singletons, and 10% to 15% rests with the top ten. The material sequenced was PBMCs from blood, taken 35 to 45 days after vaccination. The source is a man between 45 and 60 years old who received an inactivated influenza vaccine. Both conserved end residues are part of each CDR3. The D gene is left open where the match is weak. Clone size is given for some rows only: seen once, a few or many times, or a class if the clone is expanded.

cdr3_aa cdr3_nt d_call j_call clone_size v_call
CSAPSEGQNYGYTF TGCAGCGCCCCCTCGGAGGGACAGAACTATGGCTACACCTTC TRBD1 TRBJ1-2 - TRBV29-1
CASSYRDMYLRDQGIAGELFF TGTGCCAGCAGTTACCGGGACATGTACCTCCGGGACCAGGGGATTGCCGGGGAGCTGTTTTTT - TRBJ2-2 - TRBV6-2/TRBV6-3
CASSHVRRGTAYEQYF TGTGCCAGCAGCCACGTTCGGCGGGGGACTGCTTACGAGCAGTACTTC TRBD2 TRBJ2-7 - TRBV6-1
CATSESRTSGLLGEQFF TGTGCCACCAGTGAATCTCGGACTAGCGGATTGCTAGGAGAGCAGTTCTTC TRBD2 TRBJ2-1 - TRBV24-1
CSASKPGFNTGELFF TGCAGTGCTAGTAAACCGGGGTTTAACACCGGGGAGCTGTTTTTT - TRBJ2-2 - TRBV20-1
CASSVEGRTGELFF TGTGCCAGCAGCGTAGAAGGTCGCACCGGGGAGCTGTTTTTT - TRBJ2-2 few TRBV9
CASSQAGTGSYEQYF TGTGCCAGCAGCCAAGCCGGGACAGGGTCCTACGAGCAGTACTTC TRBD1 TRBJ2-7 many TRBV6-1
CASRREGPDTQYF TGCGCCAGCAGACGGGAGGGTCCAGATACGCAGTATTTT TRBD2 TRBJ2-3 - TRBV5-1
CASSFSLASGHEENEQFF TGTGCCAGCAGCTTTAGTTTGGCTAGCGGCCACGAGGAGAATGAGCAGTTCTTC TRBD2 TRBJ2-1 few TRBV11-1
CASSLSAGRLQETQYF TGTGCCAGCAGCTTATCGGCAGGGCGCCTCCAAGAGACCCAGTACTTC - TRBJ2-5 - TRBV7-2
CASKRGGTETQYF TGTGCCAGCAAGAGGGGGGGCACAGAGACCCAGTACTTC - TRBJ2-5 - TRBV3-1
CSARATSGTGGLHF TGCAGTGCTAGAGCTACTTCGGGGACAGGGGGACTTCACTTC TRBD1 TRBJ1-2 - TRBV20-1
CASSSLSGGSYEQYF TGTGCCAGCAGCTCGTTGTCGGGGGGCTCCTACGAGCAGTACTTC TRBD2 TRBJ2-7 - TRBV11-2
CAISKTALESRSPLHF TGTGCCATCAGTAAAACAGCCCTTGAGTCCCGGTCACCCCTCCACTTT - TRBJ1-6 - TRBV10-3
CSVRTGVMSYTEAFF TGCAGCGTGAGGACAGGGGTGATGTCGTACACTGAAGCTTTCTTT TRBD1 TRBJ1-1 few TRBV29-1
CASSQAGQNTEAFF TGTGCCAGCAGCCAAGCGGGTCAAAACACTGAAGCTTTCTTT - TRBJ1-1 once TRBV3-1
CASSWTGNSGNTIYF TGTGCCAGCAGCTGGACAGGAAACTCTGGAAACACCATATATTTT TRBD1 TRBJ1-3 few TRBV7-2
CASSYGRLSYNEQFF TGTGCCAGCAGTTACGGGAGACTATCCTACAATGAGCAGTTCTTC - TRBJ2-1 - TRBV6-2/TRBV6-3
CASSSGLLSYEQYF TGTGCCAGCAGTTCGGGACTCCTTTCCTACGAGCAGTACTTC - TRBJ2-7 few TRBV6-2/TRBV6-3
CASSLYKGQYF TGTGCCAGCAGTTTGTACAAGGGGCAGTACTTC - TRBJ2-7 many TRBV12-3/TRBV12-4
CAISESGTQNSEQFF TGTGCCATCAGTGAGTCGGGAACCCAAAACAGTGAGCAGTTCTTC - TRBJ2-1 few TRBV10-3
CASSLAPGSQETQYF TGTGCCAGCAGCTTAGCCCCGGGTTCCCAAGAGACCCAGTACTTC - TRBJ2-5 - TRBV7-9
CSARVGETQYF TGCAGTGCTAGAGTTGGTGAGACCCAGTACTTC - TRBJ2-5 - TRBV20-1
CASSGTDRALEQYF TGTGCCAGCAGTGGGACGGACAGGGCTCTCGAGCAGTACTTC TRBD1 TRBJ2-7 many TRBV2
CASSLGGSALSTYNEQFF TGTGCCAGCAGCTTAGGGGGGTCGGCCCTTAGCACCTACAATGAGCAGTTCTTC - TRBJ2-1 - TRBV11-2
CASSPLEGAFSGELFF TGTGCCAGCAGCCCGTTAGAGGGGGCCTTTTCCGGGGAGCTGTTTTTT TRBD1 TRBJ2-2 - TRBV3-1
CASGPTYNEQFF TGTGCCAGCGGTCCGACCTACAATGAGCAGTTCTTC - TRBJ2-1 many TRBV12-3/TRBV12-4
CSARERQTNSPLHF TGCAGTGCTAGGGAAAGACAGACGAATTCACCCCTCCACTTT - TRBJ1-6 few TRBV20-1
CSVGKDSYEQYF TGCAGCGTTGGGAAGGACTCCTACGAGCAGTACTTC - TRBJ2-7 - TRBV29-1
CASSHSGYSYNEQFF TGTGCCAGCAGCCACTCGGGGTACTCCTACAATGAGCAGTTCTTC - TRBJ2-1 few TRBV7-2
CASSLTPWTSGSSADTQYF TGCGCCAGCAGCTTAACACCTTGGACTAGCGGGAGTTCCGCAGATACGCAGTATTTT TRBD2 TRBJ2-3 - TRBV5-1
CASSPMAGGPGDTQYF TGTGCCAGCAGCCCCATGGCGGGAGGGCCAGGAGATACGCAGTATTTT TRBD2 TRBJ2-3 many TRBV12-3/TRBV12-4
CASSLNLNTEAFF TGTGCCAGCAGTTTAAACCTGAACACTGAAGCTTTCTTT - TRBJ1-1 many TRBV12-3/TRBV12-4
CASSPERLSYEQYF TGTGCCAGCAGCCCGGAGCGCCTCTCCTACGAGCAGTACTTC - TRBJ2-7 once TRBV4-2
CASSYGAVYNSPLHF TGTGCCAGCAGTTACGGGGCAGTCTATAATTCACCCCTCCACTTT - TRBJ1-6 few TRBV6-5
CASSETTGITEQYF TGCGCCAGCAGCGAGACGACAGGGATCACCGAGCAGTACTTC TRBD1 TRBJ2-7 - TRBV5-1
CASRPAGYYGYTF TGTGCCAGCAGGCCCGCAGGTTACTATGGCTACACCTTC - TRBJ1-2 few TRBV12-3/TRBV12-4
CASSTGQKVSEQYF TGCGCCAGCAGCACCGGACAGAAGGTCTCCGAGCAGTACTTC - TRBJ2-7 few TRBV5-1
CASSLDLTPGNEQFF TGCGCCAGCAGCCTTGACTTGACCCCTGGCAATGAGCAGTTCTTC - TRBJ2-1 - TRBV4-1
CASSSQWTSGSTDTQYF TGTGCCAGCAGTTCCCAATGGACTAGCGGAAGCACAGATACGCAGTATTTT TRBD2 TRBJ2-3 few TRBV12-3/TRBV12-4
CSVEVGTGASQETQYF TGCAGCGTCGAGGTGGGGACAGGGGCTTCCCAAGAGACCCAGTACTTC TRBD1 TRBJ2-5 - TRBV29-1
CASSSGGGSGETQYF TGCGCCAGCAGCTCCGGGGGGGGCAGCGGTGAGACCCAGTACTTC TRBD2 TRBJ2-5 few TRBV5-1
CASSFRFSGADTQYF TGTGCCAGCAGTTTCAGGTTCAGCGGGGCAGATACGCAGTATTTT TRBD2 TRBJ2-3 few TRBV12-3/TRBV12-4
CASSTGASTDTQYF TGTGCCAGCAGTACCGGGGCTAGCACAGATACGCAGTATTTT - TRBJ2-3 few TRBV6-1
CASSLPGAGELFF TGTGCCAGCAGTCTTCCGGGGGCCGGGGAGCTGTTTTTT - TRBJ2-2 few TRBV6-1
CATYPRARSGELFF TGTGCCACCTACCCGAGGGCCCGCTCCGGGGAGCTGTTTTTT - TRBJ2-2 few TRBV6-1
CASSYSIGSTDTQYF TGTGCCAGCAGTTACTCGATAGGGAGCACAGATACGCAGTATTTT - TRBJ2-3 few TRBV6-2/TRBV6-3
CASRPAGAVQETQYF TGTGCCAGCAGACCCGCGGGGGCGGTTCAAGAGACCCAGTACTTC - TRBJ2-5 few TRBV28
CASSRGLPEQYF TGTGCCAGCAGCCGGGGGCTTCCCGAGCAGTACTTC - TRBJ2-7 - TRBV6-5
CASSLATGGFGYTF TGTGCCAGCAGCTTAGCGACAGGGGGGTTTGGCTACACCTTC TRBD1 TRBJ1-2 - TRBV7-9